Below are 18 T cell receptor beta chains sequenced from a single sample in a study of control samples from healthy donors and cancer patients. The assay was immunoSEQ multiplex PCR, and TCRdb's table has in-frame clones only and misses some. Here the sample spans 70,000 to 75,000 clones, more than 75% being singletons. Specimen: blood. These receptors were taken from a woman aged 45-65 years in good health.

The CDR3: CASSHPTGTGEETQYF. CDR3 DNA: TGTGCCAGCAGCCACCCTACCGGGACAGGGGAAGAGACCCAGTACTTC. The chain employs TRBV3-1 (or the pseudogene TRBV3-2) and TRBJ2-5; TRBD1 aligns across 10 bases. CDR1 LGHDT and CDR2 YNNKEL come from the germline V gene (reference sequence). With 3 bases clipped from V and 3 bases from J, the junction kept 7 bases outside the gene matches. The CDR3 length is 16 residues.

The chain uses TRBV30 and TRBJ1-1, with a possible D match to TRBD1 (5 bases). V lost 0 bases, J lost 0 bases, and 8 bases lay in between. Germline V gene data show CDR1 as GTSNPN and CDR2 as SVGIG (reference sequence). The length of the CDR3 is 14 residues. CDR3 residues: CAWSVVGVNTEAFF. The DNA of the CDR3 is TGTGCCTGGAGTGTAGTAGGGGTGAACACTGAAGCTTTCTTT.

The V gene is TRBV5-4, the J gene TRBJ1-4, with D possibly matching TRBD1 (6 bases). V was pared by 0 bases and J by 7 bases, with 10 bases between. This CDR3 comprises 14 residues. Germline V CDR1 and CDR2: SGHNT, YYREEE (reference sequence). The CDR3 DNA reads as TGTGCCAGCAGCTTGGCAGGGGTGGCTGAAAAACTGTTTTTT. This encodes CASSLAGVAEKLFF.

The chain combines TRBV27 with TRBJ2-7; D may be TRBD1 (6 bases). Looked up from germline, CDR1 is MNHEY and CDR2 is SMNVEV (reference sequence). The CDR3 totals 14 residues. The V end was cut by 4 bases, the J end by 2 bases, with 12 bases between. This chain's CDR3 is CASSSARDTYEQYF. The CDR3 coding sequence is TGTGCCAGCAGTTCAGCCCGGGACACCTACGAGCAGTACTTC.

The V call is TRBV6-6, the J call TRBJ2-4; TRBD1 or TRBD2 may be the D gene (5 bases each). CDR1 MNHNY and CDR2 SVGAGI come from the germline V gene (reference sequence). This CDR3 comprises 14 residues. The germline V and J ends were trimmed by 7 bases and 6 bases, with 16 bases remaining between them. CDR3 coding DNA: TGTGCCAGCAACAACCACGGGGCGATAAACATTCAGTACTTC. It specifies CASNNHGAINIQYF.

V and J are TRBV5-4 and TRBJ1-1; D is unresolved. Per germline, CDR1 SGHNT and CDR2 YYREEE (reference sequence). The CDR3 totals 16 residues. Trimming cost V 2 bases and J 4 bases, with 18 bases left between them. The CDR3 reads CASSFTLGLPGTEAFF. CDR3 nucleotide sequence: TGTGCCAGCAGCTTTACCCTTGGACTACCAGGCACTGAAGCTTTCTTT.

The chain's CDR3 is CASSLGSSVQYF. The CDR3 DNA is TGTGCCAGCAGCTTGGGGTCTTCGGTGCAGTACTTC. The chain uses TRBV13 and TRBJ2-7; D is ambiguous. The V and J ends lost 3 bases and 9 bases respectively, with 12 bases between them. Germline CDR1 is PRHDT and CDR2 is FYEKMQ (reference sequence). The CDR3 is 12 amino acids. Supplemented by reference TRBV13 and TRBJ2-7, the full variable domain reads AAGVIQSPRHLIKEKRETATLKCYPIPRHDTVYWYQQGPGQDPQFLISFYEKMQSDKGSIPDRFSAQQFSDYHSELNMSSLELGDSALYFCASSLGSSVQYFGPGTRLTVT.

V usage is TRBV3-1 (or the pseudogene TRBV3-2) and J usage is TRBJ2-2, with D maybe TRBD1 (6 bases). The CDR3 is 16 amino acids. Germline V CDR1 and CDR2: LGHDT, YNNKEL (reference sequence). Deletions cut 4 bases from V and 1 base from J, with 13 bases between. DNA of the CDR3: TGTGCCAGCAGCCGAAGGTCGGGACAGAACACCGGGGAGCTGTTTTTT. It yields the protein CASSRRSGQNTGELFF.

This clone was recorded only once. CDR3 bases: TGTGCCAGCAGCCACTACGGGAGTACCTACAATGAGCAGTTCTTC. This sequence encodes CASSHYGSTYNEQFF. V and J are TRBV3-1 (or the pseudogene TRBV3-2) and TRBJ2-1; D is possibly TRBD2 (6 bases). V shed 3 bases and J shed 2 bases, with 11 bases lying between them. Germline CDR1 LGHDT, CDR2 YNNKEL (reference sequence). The CDR3 consists of 15 residues.

The rearrangement joins TRBV9 to TRBJ1-6, with 10 bases matching TRBD1. This CDR3 spans 15 amino acids. J gave up 7 bases and V 3 bases, and 4 bases lay outside the gene matches. Germline CDR1 reads SGDLS; CDR2 reads YYNGEE. The DNA for the CDR3 is TGTGCCAGCAGCGCAAGGGACAGGGGAAATTCACCCCTCCACTTT. This encodes CASSARDRGNSPLHF.

The CDR3 loop reads CASSIKGQGGYTF. CDR3 nucleotides: TGTGCCAGCTCCATCAAAGGACAGGGCGGCTACACCTTC. The chain has TRBV19 and TRBJ1-2; 8 nucleotides match TRBD1. V was pared by 9 bases and J by 8 bases, with 11 bases of the junction left unmatched. The germline gives CDR1 LNHDA, CDR2 SQIVND (reference sequence). CDR3 size: 13 residues.

The chain is built from TRBV21-1 and TRBJ1-2. TRBV21-1 is reported as a pseudogene. The CDR3 extends over 15 amino acids. CDR3 in amino acids: CASSTLGGQIYGYTF. The CDR3 bases are TGTGCCAGCAGCACCCTGGGGGGTCAGATCTATGGCTACACCTTC.

V and J are TRBV5-1 and TRBJ1-1, with D perhaps TRBD1 (6 bases). The CDR3 consists of 14 residues. CDR1 SGHRS and CDR2 YFSETQ come from the germline V gene. Trimming pared 3 bases from V and 1 base from J, leaving 10 bases between. The CDR3 is CASSSRGGNTEAFF. The CDR3 DNA follows: TGCGCCAGCAGCTCCCGAGGGGGGAACACTGAAGCTTTCTTT.

V gene TRBV2 combines with J gene TRBJ2-7; 8 bases are shared with TRBD2. Germline V CDR1 and CDR2: SNHLY, FYNNEI. V lost 4 bases, J lost 5 bases, and 13 bases stayed unmatched. The CDR3 extends over 16 amino acids. In nucleotides, the CDR3 is TGTGCCAGCAGTGGACGAGCGACTAGCGTCGACGACGAGCAGTACTTC. As protein: CASSGRATSVDDEQYF.

The chain carries TRBV18 and TRBJ2-7; tentative D call: TRBD2 (6 bases). Germline V gene data show CDR1 as KGHSH and CDR2 as LQKENI. The V gene lost 6 bases and the J gene lost 1 base, with 16 bases spanning the gap. The CDR3 contains 15 residues. CDR3 sequence: CASSPGTGDSYEQYF. The CDR3 DNA is TGTGCCAGCTCCCCCGGGACGGGAGATTCCTACGAGCAGTACTTC.

The gene calls are TRBV14 and TRBJ1-2; TRBD1 is a possible D gene (6 bases). CDR1 and CDR2 from the germline V gene are SGHDN and FVKESK. The CDR3 runs to 15 residues. The germline V and J ends were trimmed by 4 bases and 1 base, with 13 bases remaining between them. CDR3 loop: CASSRGGLFNYGYTF. The DNA for the CDR3 is TGTGCCAGCAGCCGAGGGGGACTTTTTAACTATGGCTACACCTTC.

This clone was seen a single time. The rearrangement joins TRBV5-1 to TRBJ2-6, with 9 bases aligning to TRBD1. V was clipped by 0 bases and J by 1 base; unmatched bases: 5. The CDR3 is 18 residues long. Germline values: CDR1 SGHRS, CDR2 YFSETQ. The CDR3, as DNA: TGCGCCAGCAGCTTGGTGGGACAGGGAGCATCTGGGGCCAACGTCCTGACTTTC. The encoded protein is CASSLVGQGASGANVLTF.

This chain connects TRBV6-5 to TRBJ2-7; TRBD2 agrees at 7 bases. The CDR3 length is 15 residues. Germline values: CDR1 MNHEY, CDR2 SVGAGI. Trimming took 2 bases from V and 6 from J; bases not matched to a gene: 10. The CDR3 sequence: CASSYGAGVQSEQYF. The CDR3 DNA follows: TGTGCCAGCAGTTACGGGGCGGGAGTTCAAAGCGAGCAGTACTTC.